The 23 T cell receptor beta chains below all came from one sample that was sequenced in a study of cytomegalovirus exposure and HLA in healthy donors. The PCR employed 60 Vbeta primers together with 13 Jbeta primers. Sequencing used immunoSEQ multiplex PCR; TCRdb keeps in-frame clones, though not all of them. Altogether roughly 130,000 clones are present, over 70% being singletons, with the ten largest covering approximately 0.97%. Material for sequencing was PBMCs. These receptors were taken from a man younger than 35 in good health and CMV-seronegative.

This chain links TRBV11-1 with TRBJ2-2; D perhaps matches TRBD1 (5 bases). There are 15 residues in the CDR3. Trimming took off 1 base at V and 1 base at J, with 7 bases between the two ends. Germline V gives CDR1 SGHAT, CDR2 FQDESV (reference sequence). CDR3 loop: CASSLGGLNTGELFF. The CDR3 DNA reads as TGTGCCAGCAGCTTAGGGGGCCTGAACACCGGGGAGCTGTTTTTT.

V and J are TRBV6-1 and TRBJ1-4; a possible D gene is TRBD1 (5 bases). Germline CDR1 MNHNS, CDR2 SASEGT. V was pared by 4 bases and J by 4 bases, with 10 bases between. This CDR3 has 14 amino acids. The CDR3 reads CASSGDRNNEKLFF. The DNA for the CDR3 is TGTGCCAGCAGTGGAGACAGAAATAATGAAAAACTGTTTTTT.

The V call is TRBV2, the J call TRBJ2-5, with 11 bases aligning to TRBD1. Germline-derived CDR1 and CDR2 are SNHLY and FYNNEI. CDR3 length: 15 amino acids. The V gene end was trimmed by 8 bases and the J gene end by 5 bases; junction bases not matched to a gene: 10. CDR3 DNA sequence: TGTGCCAGCGTGGCTCGGACAGGGGGCGCTGAGACCCAGTACTTC. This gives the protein CASVARTGGAETQYF.

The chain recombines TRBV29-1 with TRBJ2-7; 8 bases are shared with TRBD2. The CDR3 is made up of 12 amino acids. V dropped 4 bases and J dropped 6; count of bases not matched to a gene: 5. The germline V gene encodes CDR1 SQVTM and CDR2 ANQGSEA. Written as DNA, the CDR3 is TGCAGCGTTGGACCGGGACTAGGCGAGCAGTACTTC. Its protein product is CSVGPGLGEQYF.

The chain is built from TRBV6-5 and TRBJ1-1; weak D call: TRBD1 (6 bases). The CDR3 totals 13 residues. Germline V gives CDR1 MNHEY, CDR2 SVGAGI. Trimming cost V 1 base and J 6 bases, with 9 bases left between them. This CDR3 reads CASSYYTGPEAFF. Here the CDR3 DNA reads TGTGCCAGCAGTTACTATACAGGGCCTGAAGCTTTCTTT.

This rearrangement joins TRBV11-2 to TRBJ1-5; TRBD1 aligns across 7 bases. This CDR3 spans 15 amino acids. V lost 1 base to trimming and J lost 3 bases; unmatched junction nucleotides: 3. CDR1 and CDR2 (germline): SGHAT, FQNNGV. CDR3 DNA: TGTGCCAGCAGCTTAGCGGGACAGACCAATCAGCCCCAGCATTTT. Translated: CASSLAGQTNQPQHF.

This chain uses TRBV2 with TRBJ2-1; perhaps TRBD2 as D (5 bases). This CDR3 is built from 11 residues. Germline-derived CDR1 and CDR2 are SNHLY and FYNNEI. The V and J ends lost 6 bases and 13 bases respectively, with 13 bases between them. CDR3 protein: CASRDFAIQFF. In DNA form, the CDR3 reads TGTGCCAGCAGGGACTTTGCAATTCAGTTCTTC.

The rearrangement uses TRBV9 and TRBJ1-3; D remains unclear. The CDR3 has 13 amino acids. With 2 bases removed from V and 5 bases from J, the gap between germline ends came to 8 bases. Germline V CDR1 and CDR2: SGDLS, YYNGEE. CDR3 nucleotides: TGTGCCAGCAGCGTGCCAGGCAGAAACACCATATATTTT. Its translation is CASSVPGRNTIYF.

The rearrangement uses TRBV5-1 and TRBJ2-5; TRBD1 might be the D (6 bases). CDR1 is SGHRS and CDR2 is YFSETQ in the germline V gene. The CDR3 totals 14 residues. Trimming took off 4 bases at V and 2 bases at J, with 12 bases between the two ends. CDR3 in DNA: TGCGCCAGCAGCGATGGACAGCTGCAAGAGACCCAGTACTTC. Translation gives CASSDGQLQETQYF.

CDR3 loop: CASSIGAGGANNNEQFF. Written as DNA, the CDR3 is TGTGCCAGTAGTATTGGGGCAGGCGGGGCAAATAACAATGAGCAGTTCTTC. The rearrangement links TRBV19 to TRBJ2-1, with a possible D match to TRBD2 (6 bases). CDR1 LNHDA and CDR2 SQIVND come from the germline V gene (reference sequence). The CDR3 loop spans 17 amino acids. V gave up 3 bases and J gave up 5 bases, with 20 bases separating them.

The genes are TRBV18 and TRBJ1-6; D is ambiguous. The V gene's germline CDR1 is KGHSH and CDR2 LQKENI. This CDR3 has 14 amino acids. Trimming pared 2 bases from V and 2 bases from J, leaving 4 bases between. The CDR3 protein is CASSPGPYNSPLHF. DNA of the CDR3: TGTGCCAGCTCACCAGGCCCCTATAATTCACCCCTCCACTTT.

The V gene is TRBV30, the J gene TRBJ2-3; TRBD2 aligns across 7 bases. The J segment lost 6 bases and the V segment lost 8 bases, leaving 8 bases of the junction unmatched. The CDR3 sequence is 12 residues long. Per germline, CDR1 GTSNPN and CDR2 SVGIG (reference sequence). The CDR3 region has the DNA TGTGCCCTGAGTAGGGGAGGGGATACGCAGTATTTT. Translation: CALSRGGDTQYF.

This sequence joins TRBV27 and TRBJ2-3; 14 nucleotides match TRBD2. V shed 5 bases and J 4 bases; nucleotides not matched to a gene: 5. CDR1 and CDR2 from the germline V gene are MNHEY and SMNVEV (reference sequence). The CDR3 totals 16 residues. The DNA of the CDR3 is TGTGCCAGCAGTGGACTAGCGGGGGGAAAAGCAGATACGCAGTATTTT. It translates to CASSGLAGGKADTQYF.

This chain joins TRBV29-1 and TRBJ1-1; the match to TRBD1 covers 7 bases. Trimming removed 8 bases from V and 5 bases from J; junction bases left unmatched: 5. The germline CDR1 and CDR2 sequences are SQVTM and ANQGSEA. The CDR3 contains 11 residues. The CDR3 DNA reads TGCAGCTACAAGACAGGGACTGAAGCTTTCTTT. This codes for CSYKTGTEAFF.

CDR3 region: CASSFGTGCGYTF. In DNA form, the CDR3 reads TGCGCCAGCAGCTTCGGGACAGGGTGTGGCTACACCTTC. The gene calls are TRBV5-1 and TRBJ1-2, with TRBD1 matching over 9 bases. V trimming: 2 bases; J trimming: 7 bases; junction bases outside the gene matches: 3. The CDR3 has 13 residues. Germline lookup yields CDR1 SGHRS and CDR2 YFSETQ.

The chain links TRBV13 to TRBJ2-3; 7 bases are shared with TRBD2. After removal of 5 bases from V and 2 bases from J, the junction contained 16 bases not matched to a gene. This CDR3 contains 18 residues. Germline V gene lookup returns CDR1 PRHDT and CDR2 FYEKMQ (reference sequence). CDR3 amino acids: CASSRLWESGENTDTQYF. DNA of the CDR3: TGTGCCAGCAGCCGATTGTGGGAGAGCGGGGAGAACACAGATACGCAGTATTTT. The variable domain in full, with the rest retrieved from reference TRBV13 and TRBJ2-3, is AAGVIQSPRHLIKEKRETATLKCYPIPRHDTVYWYQQGPGQDPQFLISFYEKMQSDKGSIPDRFSAQQFSDYHSELNMSSLELGDSALYFCASSRLWESGENTDTQYFGPGTRLTVL.

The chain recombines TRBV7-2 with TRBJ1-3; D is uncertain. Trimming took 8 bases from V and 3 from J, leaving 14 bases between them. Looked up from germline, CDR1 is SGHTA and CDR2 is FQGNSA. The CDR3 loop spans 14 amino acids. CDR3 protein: CASGSRSGGNTIYF. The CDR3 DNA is TGTGCCAGCGGCTCGCGGTCGGGTGGAAACACCATATATTTT.

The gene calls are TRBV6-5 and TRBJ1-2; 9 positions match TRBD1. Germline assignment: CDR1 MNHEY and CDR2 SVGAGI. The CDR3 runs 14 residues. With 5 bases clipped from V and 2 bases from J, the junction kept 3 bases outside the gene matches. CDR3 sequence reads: CASSAGQGNYGYTF. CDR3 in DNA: TGTGCCAGCAGTGCTGGACAGGGGAACTATGGCTACACCTTC.

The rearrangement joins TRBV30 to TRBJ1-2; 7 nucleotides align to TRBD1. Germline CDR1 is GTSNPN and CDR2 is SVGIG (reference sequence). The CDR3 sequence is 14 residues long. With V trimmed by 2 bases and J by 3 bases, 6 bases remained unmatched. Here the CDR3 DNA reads TGTGCCTGGAGTCCAGGGGGGAAATACTATGGCTACACCTTC. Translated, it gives CAWSPGGKYYGYTF.

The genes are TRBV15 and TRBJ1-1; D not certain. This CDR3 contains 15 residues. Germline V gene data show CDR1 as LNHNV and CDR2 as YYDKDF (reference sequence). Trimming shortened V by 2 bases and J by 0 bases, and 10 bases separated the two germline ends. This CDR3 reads CATSRRHPMNTEAFF. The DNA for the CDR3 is TGTGCCACCAGCAGACGACACCCCATGAACACTGAAGCTTTCTTT. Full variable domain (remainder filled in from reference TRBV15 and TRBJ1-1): DAMVIQNPRYQVTQFGKPVTLSCSQTLNHNVMYWYQQKSSQAPKLLFHYYDKDFNNEADTPDNFQSRRPNTSFCFLDIRSPGLGDTAMYLCATSRRHPMNTEAFFGQGTRLTVV.

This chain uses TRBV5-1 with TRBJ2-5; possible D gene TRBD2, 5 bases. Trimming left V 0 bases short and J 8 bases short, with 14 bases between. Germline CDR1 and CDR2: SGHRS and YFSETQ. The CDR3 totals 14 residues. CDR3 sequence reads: CASSLGRAGGTQYF. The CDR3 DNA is TGCGCCAGCAGCTTGGGGCGGGCCGGTGGAACCCAGTACTTC.

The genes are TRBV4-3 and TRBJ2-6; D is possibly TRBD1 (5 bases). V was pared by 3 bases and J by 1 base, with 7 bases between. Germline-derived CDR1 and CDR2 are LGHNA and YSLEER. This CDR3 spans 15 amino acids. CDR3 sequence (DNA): TGCGCCAGCAGCCACCCAGGGTCTGGGGCCAACGTCCTGACTTTC. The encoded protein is CASSHPGSGANVLTF.

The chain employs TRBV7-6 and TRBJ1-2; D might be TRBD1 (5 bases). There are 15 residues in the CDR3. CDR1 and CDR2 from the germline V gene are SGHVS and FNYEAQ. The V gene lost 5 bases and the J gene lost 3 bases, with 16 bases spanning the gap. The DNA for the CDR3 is TGTGCCAGCAGCCCGTTGCGGGGGGGTGACTATGGCTACACCTTC. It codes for CASSPLRGGDYGYTF.